This T cell receptor (beta chain) emerged from a study of blood T cell repertoires in COVID-19. As for the study in general: In each case, the material was cDNA or gDNA derived from T cells, B-cell-depleted T cells, or PBMCs.

CDR1 and CDR2 from the germline V gene are SGHRS and YFSETQ. Trimming at V came to 4 bases and at J to 5 bases, leaving 5 bases not matched to a gene. This CDR3 has 15 amino acids. In the source study's methods: Amplified reference gene primers provided the basis for estimating nucleated cell counts. Sequencing used immunoSEQ multiplex PCR; TCRdb keeps in-frame clones, though not all of them. D and trimming were read from the DNA, whereas the V and J calls and clone size are those reported in that table. In the table there are 100,000 to 150,000 clones, about 74% of which are singletons. The sample comprised peripheral blood. This receptor was taken from a man aged 60 to 75 with acute or convalescent COVID-19. The J gene is TRBJ2-3, the V gene TRBV5-1, with TRBD2 identical over 12 bases. In DNA, the CDR3 is TGCGCCAGCAGCAAAGGACTAGCGGGGCTAGATACGCAGTATTTT. This encodes CASSKGLAGLDTQYF.